The clone carrying this T cell receptor beta chain was detected ten times or more. The target antigen is unknown. These data are taken from a study of Graves' ophthalmopathy and Graves' hyperthyroidism. General study results and limits: In blood appeared most of the expanded thyroid clonotypes whose frequency exceeded 0.001.

Amplified TCR beta CDR3 regions were obtained using RNA transcripts as template. A first-round RT-PCR used HTBI primers, followed by a second-round multiplex PCR. One entry per CDR3 protein, called by TCRdb with MiXCR from the multiplex PCR reads. The repertoire holds approximately 540,000 distinct CDR3 sequences, under 45% seen once, with about 4.6% in the top ten. CDR3 length: 14 amino acids. V lost 4 bases and J lost 3; bases outside the gene matches: 6. CDR1 is SGHNT, CDR2 YYREEE, per germline (reference sequence). The chain links TRBV5-4 to TRBJ2-7; 8 positions match TRBD1. This sequence originates from an adult man with Graves' hyperthyroidism. Sequenced: peripheral blood or thyroid tissue (not recorded which). The CDR3 is CASSRWTGNYEQYF. In nucleotides, the CDR3 is TGTGCCAGCAGCCGATGGACAGGGAACTACGAGCAGTACTTC.